This TCR beta chain was recorded in a study of T cell responses to AZD1222 COVID-19 vaccine. Produced via immunoSEQ multiplex PCR; TCRdb's table is partial and in-frame only. The sample has approximately 90,000 clones; roughly nine tenths are singletons. Study conclusions and caveats: Following two doses of AZD1222, Spike-specific TCR breadth and depth rose.

Per the germline V gene, CDR1 is MGHRA and CDR2 is YSYEKL. CDR3 size: 15 residues. The V gene end was trimmed by 1 base and the J gene end by 3 bases; junction bases not matched to a gene: 4. To note about this clone: Its target is unknown.

This clonotype originated in an adult in good health. The chain links TRBV4-1 to TRBJ2-7; 9 bases match TRBD1. The material was peripheral blood, obtained on day 0 of AZD1222 vaccination. DNA for the CDR3: TGCGCCAGCAGCCAAGGAAAGACAGGGGGCTACGAGCAGTACTTC. Residues: CASSQGKTGGYEQYF.